The 31 T cell receptor beta chains reported below all come from one sample, sequenced in a study of OX40 agonist ivuxolimab in advanced cancers. The table came from immunoSEQ multiplex PCR; TCRdb's copy has only in-frame clones and leaves some out. The sample contains around 15,000 clones, about 75% of which appear only once. Here the sequenced sample was CD4+ or CD8+ T cells sorted from blood, taken in a trial of the OX40 agonist ivuxolimab. The receptors were gathered from an adult with an advanced solid tumor such as melanoma, head and neck, liver or kidney cancer.

V gene TRBV7-2 combines with J gene TRBJ2-3, with D hard to call. This CDR3 contains 16 residues. The germline CDR1 and CDR2 sequences are SGHTA and FQGNSA. The V and J ends lost 2 bases and 2 bases respectively, with 14 bases between them. The CDR3 here is CASSLSLLAITDTQYF. The CDR3 coding sequence is TGTGCCAGCAGCTTATCACTCTTGGCCATCACAGATACGCAGTATTTT.

The chain carries TRBV7-3 and TRBJ2-3; D gene ambiguous. Trimming pared 5 bases from V and 4 bases from J, leaving 10 bases between. This CDR3 comprises 13 residues. The germline gives CDR1 SGHTA, CDR2 FQGTGA. CDR3 in amino acids: CASSHPGSDTQYF. For the CDR3, the DNA is TGTGCCAGCAGCCACCCAGGTTCAGATACGCAGTATTTT.

This chain links TRBV6-1 with TRBJ2-1; D is perhaps TRBD1 or TRBD2 (6 bases each). Per germline, CDR1 MNHNS and CDR2 SASEGT. The V gene lost 5 bases and the J gene lost 7 bases, with 12 bases spanning the gap. This CDR3 is built from 13 residues. The CDR3 DNA reads as TGTGCCAGCAGTACGGGGGCAGGGAATGAGCAGTTCTTC. This codes for CASSTGAGNEQFF.

The CDR3 nucleotides read TGTGCCAGTAGTATGGGACACACCGGGGGCCACACTGAAGCTTTCTTT. This gives the protein CASSMGHTGGHTEAFF. The chain joins TRBV19 to TRBJ1-1; D is perhaps TRBD1 (6 bases). CDR1 and CDR2 (germline): LNHDA, SQIVND (reference sequence). Trimming removed 3 bases from V and 3 bases from J, with 17 bases in between. The CDR3 is 16 residues long.

V and J are TRBV6-6 and TRBJ2-2; D is possibly TRBD2 (6 bases). The V gene lost 6 bases and the J gene lost 6 bases, with 8 bases spanning the gap. Germline-derived CDR1 and CDR2 are MNHNY and SVGAGI (reference sequence). The CDR3 extends over 12 amino acids. CDR3 DNA sequence: TGTGCCAGCAGGGGGGGTCCCGGGGAGCTGTTTTTT. The encoded protein is CASRGGPGELFF.

V gene TRBV4-3 combines with J gene TRBJ2-6; 7 bases match TRBD1. There are 17 residues in the CDR3. Looked up from germline, CDR1 is LGHNA and CDR2 is YSLEER. The J segment lost 2 bases and the V segment lost 0 bases, leaving 4 bases of the junction unmatched. CDR3 sequence: CASSQDIQGAGANVLTF. DNA for the CDR3: TGCGCCAGCAGCCAAGATATTCAGGGGGCTGGGGCCAACGTCCTGACTTTC.

The gene calls are TRBV9 and TRBJ2-1, with 10 bases matching TRBD2. CDR1 SGDLS and CDR2 YYNGEE come from the germline V gene. The V and J ends lost 3 bases and 4 bases, in that order; junction bases with no gene match: 4. The CDR3 runs 15 residues. The CDR3 bases are TGTGCCAGCAGCGCAGCGGGGGGGCCTTACAATGAGCAGTTCTTC. It translates to CASSAAGGPYNEQFF.

The CDR3 is CASSGGSAGELFF. The CDR3 DNA follows: TGTGCCAGCAGTGGTGGGTCCGCCGGGGAGCTGTTTTTT. The rearrangement uses TRBV2 and TRBJ2-2; no clear D. Germline V gene sequence: CDR1 SNHLY, CDR2 FYNNEI. The length of the CDR3 is 13 residues. Deletions cut 4 bases from V and 6 bases from J, with 9 bases between.

The CDR3 is CASTSGANVLTF. CDR3 bases: TGTGCCAGCACCTCTGGGGCCAACGTCCTGACTTTC. The chain employs TRBV9 and TRBJ2-6; D gene uncertain. CDR1 and CDR2 (germline): SGDLS, YYNGEE. This CDR3 region has 12 residues. The V end lost 6 bases, the J end lost 0 bases, and 1 base lay between the germline ends.

The chain uses TRBV19 and TRBJ2-1, with D hard to call. The germline V gene has CDR1 LNHDA and CDR2 SQIVND (reference sequence). This CDR3 has 15 residues. V was shortened by 3 bases and J by 4 bases, with 13 bases between the two germline ends. DNA of the CDR3: TGTGCCAGTAGTATCGCCGAAGGGTTGTACAATGAGCAGTTCTTC. Amino acids: CASSIAEGLYNEQFF. Full variable domain (remainder filled in from reference TRBV19 and TRBJ2-1): DGGITQSPKYLFRKEGQNVTLSCEQNLNHDAMYWYRQDPGQGLRLIYYSQIVNDFQKGDIAEGYSVSREKKESFPLTVTSAQKNPTAFYLCASSIAEGLYNEQFFGPGTRLTVL.

The rearrangement joins TRBV4-3 to TRBJ2-7, with D possibly matching TRBD2 (5 bases). Germline V gives CDR1 LGHNA, CDR2 YSLEER. The CDR3 loop spans 15 amino acids. V lost 1 base to trimming and J lost 2 bases, with 12 bases between them. This chain's CDR3 is CASSQAWRATYEQYF. CDR3 nucleotide sequence: TGCGCCAGCAGCCAAGCGTGGCGGGCGACCTACGAGCAGTACTTC.

This chain links TRBV7-8 with TRBJ2-5; 7 bases line up with TRBD2. J was trimmed by 5 bases and V by 2 bases; bases with no gene match: 5. The germline V gene encodes CDR1 SGHVS and CDR2 FQNEAQ. This CDR3 has 14 residues. CDR3 in amino acids: CASSLLSGGETQYF. The CDR3 DNA is TGTGCCAGCAGCTTATTATCCGGGGGGGAGACCCAGTACTTC.

Regarding this clone: The same CDR3 can be traced to other DNA sequences in this sample. The CDR3 region is CASSQDAAYNEQFF. The CDR3 DNA sequence: TGCGCCAGCAGCCAGGACGCAGCCTACAATGAGCAGTTCTTC. The chain couples TRBV4-3 to TRBJ2-1; D not certain. CDR3 size: 14 residues. Germline loops: CDR1 LGHNA, CDR2 YSLEER. V lost 3 bases, J lost 2 bases, and 8 bases lay in between.

This clone was detected only a few times. V is TRBV2 and J is TRBJ2-2; D unresolved. Trimming cost V 8 bases and J 2 bases, with 12 bases left between them. The germline CDR1 and CDR2 sequences are SNHLY and FYNNEI. The CDR3 consists of 14 residues. The CDR3 spells CASYKTSNTGELFF. CDR3 DNA: TGTGCCAGCTATAAGACATCCAACACCGGGGAGCTGTTTTTT.

The chain couples TRBV6-5 to TRBJ1-5; TRBD1 might be the D (5 bases). The CDR3 has 14 residues. CDR1 and CDR2 (germline): MNHEY, SVGAGI. V lost 7 bases and J lost 7, with 17 bases in between. The CDR3 here is CASTHAGARQPQHF. CDR3 nucleotide sequence: TGTGCCAGCACTCACGCCGGGGCGAGGCAGCCCCAGCATTTT.

The J gene is TRBJ2-1, the V gene TRBV27; 15 bases fit TRBD2. The CDR3 spans 17 residues. V shed 2 bases and J 9 bases; nucleotides not matched to a gene: 8. From germline, CDR1 is MNHEY and CDR2 SMNVEV (reference sequence). CDR3 sequence reads: CASSLPGLAGGPSEQFF. The DNA of the CDR3 is TGTGCCAGCAGTTTACCTGGACTAGCGGGGGGGCCCAGTGAGCAGTTCTTC.

The rearrangement links TRBV6-5 to TRBJ1-1; D not certain. V dropped 2 bases and J dropped 1 base, with 11 bases sitting between them. This CDR3 comprises 15 residues. CDR1 MNHEY and CDR2 SVGAGI come from the germline V gene. For the CDR3, the DNA is TGTGCCAGCAGTTACAGTCCGAGACAGAACACTGAAGCTTTCTTT. Translation gives CASSYSPRQNTEAFF.

The genes are TRBV9 and TRBJ2-3; D uncertain. CDR1 and CDR2 from the germline V gene are SGDLS and YYNGEE. CDR3 size: 13 residues. The germline V and J ends were trimmed by 3 bases and 0 bases, with 5 bases remaining between them. The CDR3 is CASSARSTDTQYF. CDR3 coding DNA: TGTGCCAGCAGCGCCAGAAGCACAGATACGCAGTATTTT.

To note about this clone: In the same sample, other DNA sequences code for this CDR3. The chain has TRBV5-1 and TRBJ1-6; 7 nucleotides line up with TRBD1. Germline-derived CDR1 and CDR2 are SGHRS and YFSETQ. The CDR3 covers 14 residues. V was clipped by 2 bases and J by 5 bases; unmatched bases: 1. The CDR3 DNA reads TGCGCCAGCAGCTTAGACAGGGATAATTCACCCCTCCACTTT. As protein: CASSLDRDNSPLHF. The entire variable domain, with the rest obtained from reference TRBV5-1 and TRBJ1-6, is as follows: KAGVTQTPRYLIKTRGQQVTLSCSPISGHRSVSWYQQTPGQGLQFLFEYFSETQRNKGNFPGRFSGRQFSNSRSEMNVSTLELGDSALYLCASSLDRDNSPLHFGNGTRLTVT.

The rearrangement links TRBV5-5 to TRBJ2-1; tentatively, D is TRBD1 (5 bases). CDR1 is SGHKS, CDR2 YYEKEE, per germline (reference sequence). The germline V and J ends were trimmed by 3 bases and 7 bases, with 11 bases remaining between them. CDR3 size: 13 residues. The CDR3 region is CASSSTVMNEQFF. CDR3 in DNA: TGTGCCAGCAGCTCGACAGTAATGAATGAGCAGTTCTTC.

A few counts support this clone. J is TRBJ2-1 and V is TRBV5-6, with 11 bases identical to TRBD2. CDR1 and CDR2 (germline): SGHDT, YYEEEE. V dropped 4 bases and J dropped 10; count of bases not matched to a gene: 7. This CDR3 is 14 amino acids long. The CDR3 loop reads CASSRTSGWGEQFF. The DNA for the CDR3 is TGTGCCAGCAGCCGGACTAGCGGGTGGGGAGAGCAGTTCTTC.

The V and J genes are TRBV9 and TRBJ2-7, with D perhaps TRBD1 (6 bases). This CDR3 contains 16 residues. Between the trimmed V and J ends, which lost 4 bases and 6 bases, there was a span of 23 bases. Germline lookup yields CDR1 SGDLS and CDR2 YYNGEE. CDR3 in DNA: TGTGCCAGCAGCCCAGATCCAGGGACAAAGGTAGGCGAGCAGTACTTC. It is translated as CASSPDPGTKVGEQYF.

This clone showed up just a few times. The CDR3, as DNA: TGTGCCAGCAGTTACAACAGCCCCCGAGTGAACACTGAAGCTTTCTTT. Encoded protein: CASSYNSPRVNTEAFF. This rearrangement joins TRBV6-5 to TRBJ1-1; D call uncertain. This CDR3 region has 16 residues. Germline CDR1 and CDR2: MNHEY and SVGAGI. V was shortened by 2 bases and J by 0 bases, with 13 bases between the two germline ends.

This chain uses TRBV7-9 with TRBJ2-1; TRBD1 is a possible D gene (6 bases). V dropped 8 bases and J dropped 1 base, with 9 bases sitting between them. The CDR3 contains 13 residues. The V gene's germline CDR1 is SEHNR and CDR2 FQNEAQ (reference sequence). The CDR3 here is CASGGRSYNEQFF. In DNA, the CDR3 is TGTGCCAGCGGGGGCCGATCCTACAATGAGCAGTTCTTC.

The rearrangement uses TRBV6-5 and TRBJ2-2, with 7 bases fitting TRBD2. Germline trimming cut 9 bases from V and 8 bases from J; bases unmatched to any gene: 12. Germline values: CDR1 MNHEY, CDR2 SVGAGI. The CDR3 contains 14 residues. The CDR3 spells CASNGLVGQGELFF. CDR3 coding DNA: TGTGCCAGTAACGGACTAGTGGGCCAGGGGGAGCTGTTTTTT.

This chain connects TRBV7-3 to TRBJ2-5; 8 bases align to TRBD1. Trimming took 5 bases from V and 5 from J; bases not matched to a gene: 10. CDR1 SGHTA and CDR2 FQGTGA come from the germline V gene. CDR3 length equals 15 residues. CDR3 region: CASSPGARQGETQYF. CDR3 in DNA: TGTGCCAGCAGCCCCGGGGCGAGACAGGGGGAGACCCAGTACTTC.

The chain links TRBV13 to TRBJ2-1; possible D gene TRBD2, 5 bases. Between the trimmed V and J ends, which lost 2 bases and 0 bases, there was a span of 11 bases. The CDR3 has 16 amino acids. Germline CDR1 and CDR2: PRHDT and FYEKMQ (reference sequence). The CDR3 nucleotides are TGTGCCAGCAGCTTAAACGAGGGAATCTCCTACAATGAGCAGTTCTTC. Translated, it gives CASSLNEGISYNEQFF.

This clone occurred a few times. The rearrangement links TRBV30 to TRBJ1-6; tentatively, D is TRBD1 (5 bases). CDR1 GTSNPN and CDR2 SVGIG come from the germline V gene (reference sequence). Trimming cost V 2 bases and J 10 bases, with 12 bases left between them. The CDR3 covers 13 residues. The CDR3 region is CAWSQGGESPLHF. The CDR3 bases are TGTGCCTGGAGTCAGGGAGGGGAGTCACCCCTCCACTTT.

In its sample, this clone was seen a few times. The chain couples TRBV9 to TRBJ1-1; TRBD1 might be the D (5 bases). CDR3 length: 14 amino acids. The V gene lost 0 bases and the J gene lost 5 bases, with 11 bases spanning the gap. Germline V lookup: CDR1 SGDLS, CDR2 YYNGEE. The CDR3 here is CASSVESRATEAFF. CDR3 sequence (DNA): TGTGCCAGCAGCGTAGAGTCCAGGGCAACTGAAGCTTTCTTT.

V is TRBV19 and J is TRBJ2-3; 9 bases match TRBD2. The CDR3 loop spans 14 amino acids. Germline CDR1 LNHDA, CDR2 SQIVND (reference sequence). After removal of 10 bases from V and 4 bases from J, the junction contained 9 bases not matched to a gene. The CDR3 DNA reads TGTGCCACCGATAGCGGGGGCCCGTCAGATACGCAGTATTTT. It translates to CATDSGGPSDTQYF. Full variable domain (remainder filled in from reference TRBV19 and TRBJ2-3): DGGITQSPKYLFRKEGQNVTLSCEQNLNHDAMYWYRQDPGQGLRLIYYSQIVNDFQKGDIAEGYSVSREKKESFPLTVTSAQKNPTAFYLCATDSGGPSDTQYFGPGTRLTVL.

V and J are TRBV9 and TRBJ1-3; 7 nucleotides line up with TRBD1. The CDR3 consists of 15 residues. Germline loops: CDR1 SGDLS, CDR2 YYNGEE. J was trimmed by 1 base and V by 7 bases; bases with no gene match: 8. CDR3 in amino acids: CASGDRDESGNTIYF. In DNA, the CDR3 is TGTGCCAGCGGTGACAGGGATGAGTCTGGAAACACCATATATTTT.